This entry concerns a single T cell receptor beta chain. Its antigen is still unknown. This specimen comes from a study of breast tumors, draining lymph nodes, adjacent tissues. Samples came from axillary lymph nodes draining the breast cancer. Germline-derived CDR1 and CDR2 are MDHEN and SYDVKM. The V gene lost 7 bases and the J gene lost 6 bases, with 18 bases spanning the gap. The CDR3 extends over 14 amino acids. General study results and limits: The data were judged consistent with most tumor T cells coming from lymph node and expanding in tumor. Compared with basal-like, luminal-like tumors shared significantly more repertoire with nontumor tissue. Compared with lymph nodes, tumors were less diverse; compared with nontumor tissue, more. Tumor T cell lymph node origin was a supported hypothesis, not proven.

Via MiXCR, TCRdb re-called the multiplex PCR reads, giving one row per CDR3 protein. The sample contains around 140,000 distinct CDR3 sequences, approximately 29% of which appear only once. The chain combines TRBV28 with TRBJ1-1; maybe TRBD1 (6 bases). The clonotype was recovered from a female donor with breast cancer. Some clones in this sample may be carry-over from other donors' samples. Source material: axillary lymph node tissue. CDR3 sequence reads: CASNTPFGTSEAFF. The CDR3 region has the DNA TGTGCCAGCAACACCCCGTTTGGGACATCTGAAGCTTTCTTT.